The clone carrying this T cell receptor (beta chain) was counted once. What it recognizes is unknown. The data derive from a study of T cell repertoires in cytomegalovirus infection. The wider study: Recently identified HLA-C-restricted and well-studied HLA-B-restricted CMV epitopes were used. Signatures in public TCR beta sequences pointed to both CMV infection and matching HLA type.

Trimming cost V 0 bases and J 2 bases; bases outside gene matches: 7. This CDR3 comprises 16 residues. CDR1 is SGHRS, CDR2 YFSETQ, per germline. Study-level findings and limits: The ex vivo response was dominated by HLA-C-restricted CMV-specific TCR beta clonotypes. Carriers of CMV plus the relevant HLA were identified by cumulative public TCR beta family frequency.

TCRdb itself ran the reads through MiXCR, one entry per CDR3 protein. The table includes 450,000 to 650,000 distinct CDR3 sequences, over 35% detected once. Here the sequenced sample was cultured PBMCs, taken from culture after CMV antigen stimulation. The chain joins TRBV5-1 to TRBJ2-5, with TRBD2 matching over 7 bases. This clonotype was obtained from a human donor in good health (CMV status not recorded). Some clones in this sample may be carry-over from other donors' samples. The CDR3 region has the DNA TGCGCCAGCAGCTTGGATTCGGGGGGAGGACAAGAGACCCAGTACTTC. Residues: CASSLDSGGGQETQYF.